The next 5 T cell receptor beta chains were all read from a single sample in a study of blood T cells in healthy people across ages. Combining a sample-barcoded 5' primer with a J-beta primer mix, a second PCR ran for about 7 to 12 cycles. TCRdb itself ran the 5' RACE reads through MiXCR, one entry per CDR3 protein. The table records 850,000 to 1,300,000 distinct CDR3 sequences, more than 35% of them present only once. The sequenced sample consisted of blood. These receptors were obtained from a woman in her fifties or sixties in good health.

Regarding this clonotype: At one of its ends the junction is not consistent with the germline gene, which may arise from a read error. V and J are TRBV4-2 and TRBJ2-1, with no clear D. The CDR3 extends over 17 amino acids. Germline loops: CDR1 LGHNA, CDR2 YNFKEQ. The DNA for the CDR3 is TGTGCCAGCAGCCAAGAGTCTGCTACCGGGTCCTACAATGAGCAGTGCTTC. It yields the protein CASSQESATGSYNEQCF.

The chain has TRBV2 and TRBJ1-6; TRBD1 aligns across 8 bases. The CDR3 extends over 15 amino acids. J gave up 7 bases and V 6 bases, and 8 bases lay outside the gene matches. Germline lookup yields CDR1 SNHLY and CDR2 FYNNEI. The CDR3 coding sequence is TGTGCCAGCAGCACCAGGACAGGGCCGAATTCACCCCTCCACTTT. It yields the protein CASSTRTGPNSPLHF.

The chain is built from TRBV2 and TRBJ2-5; 9 nucleotides match TRBD1. Trimming at V came to 5 bases and at J to 11 bases, leaving 15 bases not matched to a gene. CDR1 and CDR2 from the germline V gene are SNHLY and FYNNEI. CDR3 length: 15 residues. The CDR3 DNA reads TGTGCCAGCAGTTCAGCCAGGACAGGGGAAGCCAAGCAGTACTTC. This gives the protein CASSSARTGEAKQYF.

The chain recombines TRBV20-1 with TRBJ2-3; D is possibly TRBD1 (5 bases). Germline V gives CDR1 DFQATT, CDR2 SNEGSKA (reference sequence). V was pared by 5 bases and J by 3 bases, with 15 bases between. This CDR3 is built from 14 residues. The CDR3 DNA is TGCAGTGCTGAGCGACAGTTATCTACAGATACGCAGTATTTT. Amino acids: CSAERQLSTDTQYF.

The rearrangement joins TRBV9 to TRBJ2-3; no reliable D call. This CDR3 has 15 residues. Germline CDR1 reads SGDLS; CDR2 reads YYNGEE. V lost 5 bases, J lost 2 bases, and 15 bases lay in between. CDR3 amino acids: CASSVEGFVTDTQYF. The CDR3 DNA is TGTGCCAGCAGTGTTGAAGGGTTCGTCACAGATACGCAGTATTTT.